Listed here is a single T cell receptor beta chain. Profiling relied on immunoSEQ multiplex PCR, and the TCRdb table lists in-frame clones only, not all of them. The repertoire holds 120,000 to 150,000 clones, with approximately 87% as singletons. The CDR3 loop spans 15 amino acids. Germline V CDR1 and CDR2: KGHSH, LQKENI. Trimming removed 1 base from V and 3 bases from J, with 11 bases in between. This sample is drawn from a study of blood T cell repertoires in COVID-19. Turning to the study itself: Spain, Italy and the United States supplied samples that represented acute and convalescent COVID-19. PBMCs, B-cell-depleted T cells, or T cells were the source of the cDNA or gDNA that made up the material.

The sample consisted of peripheral blood. The sequence came from a man at least 80 years old with acute or convalescent COVID-19. The chain employs TRBV18 and TRBJ2-3; weak D call: TRBD1 (5 bases). CDR3 amino acids: CASSPLKGKTDTQYF. In nucleotides, the CDR3 is TGTGCCAGCTCACCACTGAAGGGGAAAACAGATACGCAGTATTTT.